This T cell receptor (beta chain) was sequenced in a study of spatial heterogeneity in lung cancer. The wider study: Sequence detection consistently recorded a greater number of beta-chain than alpha-chain sequences. Regarding the study as a whole: Counts of expanded alpha and beta TCRs within tumors tracked the tumor nonsynonymous mutation count.

This clonotype was seen at least ten times. Its target is unknown. Every TCR cDNA molecule bore its own unique molecular identifier. TCRdb independently ran MiXCR on the 5' RACE reads; one entry per CDR3 protein. The table records approximately 26,000 distinct CDR3 sequences, under 10% of them present only once. Time point noted: sample taken at primary tumor resection. The donor population consisted of some 72 patients with untreated, early-stage non-small cell lung cancer. Sequencing covered unsorted whole RNA taken from tumor, nontumor lung or frozen PBMC. After removal of 7 bases from V and 7 bases from J, the junction contained 7 bases not matched to a gene. The germline V gene has CDR1 MNHEY and CDR2 SVGAGI. The CDR3 contains 14 residues.

This sequence joins TRBV6-5 and TRBJ2-2; 9 nucleotides agree with TRBD1. Specimen: lung tumor tissue, collected at surgery. The sequence derives from a male donor with early-stage non-small cell lung cancer. CDR3 DNA sequence: TGTGCCAGCACCTACCGGGACAGGGTCGGGGAGCTGTTTTTT. Protein product: CASTYRDRVGELFF.